The 6 T cell receptor beta chains below come from one sample, sequenced in a study of T cell changes during pregnancy in multiple sclerosis. Measured with immunoSEQ multiplex PCR; TCRdb has only the in-frame clones, and not every one. Among under 70,000 clones listed, roughly 92% were seen once. The specimen was peripheral blood, collected in the third trimester of pregnancy. These receptors all come from a female donor in good health, enrolled as a control in a pregnancy study.

The chain carries TRBV21-1 and TRBJ1-4. TRBV21-1 is an annotated pseudogene. The CDR3 runs to 15 residues. The CDR3: CASSPRRGVGEKLFF. In nucleotides, the CDR3 is TGTGCCAGCAGCCCAAGACGGGGAGTGGGGGAAAAACTGTTTTTT.

The chain recombines TRBV30 with TRBJ1-2; maybe TRBD1 (5 bases). Germline V gives CDR1 GTSNPN, CDR2 SVGIG (reference sequence). There are 12 residues in the CDR3. Trimming cost V 5 bases and J 2 bases, with 9 bases left between them. CDR3: CAWYRGNYGYTF. The CDR3 DNA reads TGTGCCTGGTATAGGGGAAACTATGGCTACACCTTC.

The rearrangement joins TRBV6-6 to TRBJ1-5, with TRBD1 as a possible D gene (6 bases). The V gene's germline CDR1 is MNHNY and CDR2 SVGAGI (reference sequence). The V end lost 6 bases, the J end lost 0 bases, and 12 bases lay between the germline ends. This CDR3 is built from 15 residues. This chain's CDR3 is CASRGAGDSNQPQHF. The CDR3 DNA reads as TGTGCCAGCAGGGGGGCAGGGGATAGCAATCAGCCCCAGCATTTT.

The sample holds one count of this clone. V is TRBV27 and J is TRBJ2-7, with TRBD2 identical over 12 bases. This CDR3 is 14 amino acids long. The germline V gene has CDR1 MNHEY and CDR2 SMNVEV (reference sequence). V lost 5 bases, J lost 4 bases, and 3 bases stayed unmatched. The CDR3 is CASSPGTSGYEQYF. The CDR3 DNA follows: TGTGCCAGCAGTCCCGGGACTAGCGGGTACGAGCAGTACTTC.

The J gene is TRBJ2-7, the V gene TRBV7-2, with TRBD2 identical over 7 bases. CDR3 length: 15 amino acids. Germline CDR1 SGHTA, CDR2 FQGNSA. The V segment lost 0 bases and the J segment 7 bases; nucleotides outside the gene matches: 9. The CDR3 bases are TGTGCCAGCAGCTTAGCGGGCGGGAGACGGGGTGAGCAGTACTTC. It yields the protein CASSLAGGRRGEQYF.

The chain has TRBV6-5 and TRBJ1-2; no reliable D call. The CDR3 covers 14 residues. The germline CDR1 and CDR2 sequences are MNHEY and SVGAGI. Trimming pared 0 bases from V and 0 bases from J, leaving 5 bases between. CDR3 loop: CASSYSHPNYGYTF. CDR3 bases: TGTGCCAGCAGTTACTCACACCCTAACTATGGCTACACCTTC.